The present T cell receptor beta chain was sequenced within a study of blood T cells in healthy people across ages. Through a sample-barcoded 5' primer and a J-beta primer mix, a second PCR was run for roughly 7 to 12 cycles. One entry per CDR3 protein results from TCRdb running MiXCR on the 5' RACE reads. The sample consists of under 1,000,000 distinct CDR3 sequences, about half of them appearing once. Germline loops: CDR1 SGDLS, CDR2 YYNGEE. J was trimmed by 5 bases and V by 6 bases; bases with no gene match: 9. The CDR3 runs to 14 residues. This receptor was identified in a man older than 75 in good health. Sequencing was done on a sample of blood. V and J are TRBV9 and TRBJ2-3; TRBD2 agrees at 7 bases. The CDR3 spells CASNSAGAKDTQYF. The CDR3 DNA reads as TGTGCCAGCAACTCTGCGGGAGCGAAAGATACGCAGTATTTT.